This TCR beta chain derives from a study of T cell repertoires in ileal Crohn's disease (dated by TCRdb to between 2018 and 2020). Regarding the study in general: The median duration of disease was approximately eight years, and at the time of surgery approximately 33% of patients were active smokers. Surgery was performed for a complication in all patients, with stricturing disease in roughly 60% and penetrating disease in approximately 40%. Postoperative therapy was given to about half of the patients, with thiopurines administered to roughly twelve patients and anti-TNF agents administered to under 20 patients. The TCR repertoire was analysed in some 53 patients with Crohn's disease drawn from a prospective multicentre cohort. The study was conducted in parallel with a multicentre cohort built to find predictors of early endoscopic recurrence after ileocolonic resection. Endoscopic postoperative recurrence was defined as a Rutgeerts score above i0. A total of approximately 170 mucosal samples from roughly 60 patients were sequenced, collected from several sites on the surgical specimen as well as at postoperative endoscopy. Study-level results and caveats: Endoscopic recurrence was found to be associated with higher high-frequency clone percentages at surgery, and recurrence was observed in all patients with clonality above 26.8% (18/57). Only a subgroup of patients, of unstated size, had their mucosal CD4 and CD8 T cells sorted and sequenced. Sorted CD8 T cells carried more high-frequency clones than CD4 T cells, suggesting mucosal expansions were mainly CD8. A significantly higher proportion of clonal expansions was observed in active smokers at surgery than in non-smokers (approximately 26% vs 17%, p=0.02).

Roughly 500 nanograms of biopsy DNA per sample were submitted for commercial TCRB immunosequencing. Adaptive Biotechnology amplified the CDR3 regions from genomic DNA with a two-step multiplex PCR designed to control amplification bias. In the first PCR, primers covered every V and J gene segment, and in the second PCR, barcodes and Illumina adapters were added. CDR3 libraries were sequenced on an Illumina instrument. As for the authors' bioinformatics: The analysis drew on both the pipelines supplied by the vendor and custom analysis of the raw data in R/Bioconductor running R version 3.3.0. Clonality, which ranges from 0 to 1, was calculated as the inverse of the normalised Shannon entropy across all productive clones. High-frequency clones were defined as the share of the repertoire occupied by the top 100 clones, with only clones passing a 95% confidence test being retained. The Simpson index measured repertoire diversity, and the Morisita-Horn index measured overlap between samples. The immuneACCESS repertoire file appears here via TCRdb, limited to in-frame rearrangements. These files lack a portion of the clones; in checked studies, under half of the deficit traces to unresolved V genes, and the cause of the others is not known. Clonal size and the V and J genes are those of that table, whereas D and trimming came from the DNA. The table for this sample lists approximately 6,900 clones; about 83% of them were counted only once. 4.5% of the sample goes to the ten largest clones.

Spanning cysteine to phenylalanine, the CDR3 consists of 15 amino acids. Only the CDR3 portion is preserved as DNA: 45 bases, with reading frame beginning at the first base. The germline V gene gives CDR1 as MDHEN and CDR2 as SYDVKM. V and J lose 6 bases and 0 bases, and a span of 9 bases separates them. To be eligible, patients had to be adults with ileal or ileocolonic Crohn's disease and an indication for ileocolonic resection. Whole ileal mucosal biopsies were stored frozen at -80°C before DNA extraction. Genomic DNA was extracted from frozen whole biopsies with a TRizol-based method and quantified on a NanoDrop 2000 spectrophotometer. A remark on this clone: No cognate antigen has been identified for it. Within one base of it there is no much larger clone, and no base qualities were kept.

This TCR derives from an adult with Crohn's disease. The rearranged segments are TRBV28 and TRBJ1-6, with the D gene too uncertain to name. Sequenced material: ileal tissue. CDR3 reads: CASRHGSSYNSPLHF. In nucleotide form, the sequence is TGTGCCAGCAGACATGGGAGCTCCTATAATTCACCCCTCCACTTT.